This T cell receptor beta chain is from a study of regulatory T cells in long-lasting Graves disease. For TCR beta, libraries came from iRepertoire HTBI primers and Arm-PCR of CDR3 regions. TCRdb fed the multiplex PCR reads into MiXCR, producing one record per CDR3 protein. This table has 420,000 or so distinct CDR3 sequences, around 22% appearing once. The time point was: persistent/refractory GD, antithyroid drugs over 5 years with positive TRAb. The TCR library was prepared using RNA isolated from PBMCs. The authors diagnosed Graves' disease using American Thyroid Association guidelines. CDR3 length: 14 amino acids. Trimming left V 5 bases short and J 7 bases short, with 17 bases between. Germline CDR1 and CDR2: SGHTA and FQGTGA.

The sequences come from peripheral blood mononuclear cells (PBMCs), collected when the disease was refractory, from a patient treated with antithyroid drugs. This chain connects TRBV7-3 to TRBJ2-5; D tentatively fits TRBD1 or TRBD2 (5 bases each). The sequence came from a female donor with Graves disease. The CDR3 DNA reads TGTGCCAGCAGCCCGAGGGACGGGCATGGGACCCAGTACTTC. Encoded protein: CASSPRDGHGTQYF.